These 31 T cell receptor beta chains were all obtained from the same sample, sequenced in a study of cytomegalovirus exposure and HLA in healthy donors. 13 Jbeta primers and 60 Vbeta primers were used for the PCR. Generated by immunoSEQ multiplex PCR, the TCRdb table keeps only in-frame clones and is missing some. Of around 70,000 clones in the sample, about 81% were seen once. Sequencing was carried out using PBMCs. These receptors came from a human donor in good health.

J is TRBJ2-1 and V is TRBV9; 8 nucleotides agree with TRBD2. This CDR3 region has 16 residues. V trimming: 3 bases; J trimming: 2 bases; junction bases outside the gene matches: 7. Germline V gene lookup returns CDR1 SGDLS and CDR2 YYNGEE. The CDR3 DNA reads TGTGCCAGCAGCGGATCGGGGGGGCAGACCTACAATGAGCAGTTCTTC. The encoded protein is CASSGSGGQTYNEQFF. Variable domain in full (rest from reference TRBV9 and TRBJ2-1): DSGVTQTPKHLITATGQRVTLRCSPRSGDLSVYWYQQSLDQGLQFLIQYYNGEERAKGNILERFSAQQFPDLHSELNLSSLELGDSALYFCASSGSGGQTYNEQFFGPGTRLTVL.

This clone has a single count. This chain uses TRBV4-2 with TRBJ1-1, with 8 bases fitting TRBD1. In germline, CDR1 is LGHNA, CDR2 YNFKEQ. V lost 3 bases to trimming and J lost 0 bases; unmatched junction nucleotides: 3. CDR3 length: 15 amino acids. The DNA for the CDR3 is TGTGCCAGCAGCCAGGGACAGGTCCTGAACACTGAAGCTTTCTTT. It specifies CASSQGQVLNTEAFF.

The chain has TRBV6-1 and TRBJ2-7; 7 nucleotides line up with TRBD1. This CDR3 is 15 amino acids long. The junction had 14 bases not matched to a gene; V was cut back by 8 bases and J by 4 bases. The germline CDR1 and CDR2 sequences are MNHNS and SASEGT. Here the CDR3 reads CASGHPDRRFYEQYF. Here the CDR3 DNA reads TGTGCCAGCGGACACCCGGACAGGCGATTTTACGAGCAGTACTTC.

CDR3 DNA: TGTGCCTCCGCGAGCGGGGTCTACAATGAGCAGTTCTTC. As protein: CASASGVYNEQFF. The rearrangement links TRBV11-3 to TRBJ2-1, with TRBD2 identical over 7 bases. Germline loops: CDR1 SGHNT, CDR2 YENEEA. The CDR3 consists of 13 residues. Losses at the gene ends were 11 bases for V and 3 bases for J; bases not matched to a gene: 7.

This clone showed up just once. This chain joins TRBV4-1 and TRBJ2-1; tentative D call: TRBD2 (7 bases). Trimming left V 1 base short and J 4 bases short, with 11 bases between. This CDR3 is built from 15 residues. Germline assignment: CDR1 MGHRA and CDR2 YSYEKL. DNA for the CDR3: TGCGCCAGCAGCCAAGCGCGGGGGCCGTACAATGAGCAGTTCTTC. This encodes CASSQARGPYNEQFF.

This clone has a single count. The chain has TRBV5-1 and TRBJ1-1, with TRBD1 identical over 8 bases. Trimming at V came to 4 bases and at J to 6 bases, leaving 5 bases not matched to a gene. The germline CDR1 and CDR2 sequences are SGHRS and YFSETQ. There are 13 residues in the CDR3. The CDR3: CASSPTGAPEAFF. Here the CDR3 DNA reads TGCGCCAGCAGCCCGACAGGGGCGCCTGAAGCTTTCTTT.

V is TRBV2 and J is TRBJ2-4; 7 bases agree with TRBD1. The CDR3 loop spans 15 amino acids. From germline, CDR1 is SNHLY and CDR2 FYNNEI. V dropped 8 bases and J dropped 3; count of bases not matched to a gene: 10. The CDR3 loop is CASGLETGIKNIQYF. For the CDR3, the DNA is TGTGCCAGCGGCCTAGAGACAGGGATCAAAAACATTCAGTACTTC.

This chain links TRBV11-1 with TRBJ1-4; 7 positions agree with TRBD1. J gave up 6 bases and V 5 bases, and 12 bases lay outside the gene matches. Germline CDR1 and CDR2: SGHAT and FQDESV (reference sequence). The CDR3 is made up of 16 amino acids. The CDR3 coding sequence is TGTGCCAGCAGCGCTCTTGGGACAGTGATTGATGAAAAACTGTTTTTT. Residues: CASSALGTVIDEKLFF.

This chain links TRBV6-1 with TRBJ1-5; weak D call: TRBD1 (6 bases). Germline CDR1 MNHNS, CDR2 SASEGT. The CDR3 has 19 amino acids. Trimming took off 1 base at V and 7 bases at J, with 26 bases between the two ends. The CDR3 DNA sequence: TGTGCCAGCAGTGAAGTCACCCCCAGGGGCCCGAAAATGTACCAGCCCCAGCATTTT. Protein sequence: CASSEVTPRGPKMYQPQHF.

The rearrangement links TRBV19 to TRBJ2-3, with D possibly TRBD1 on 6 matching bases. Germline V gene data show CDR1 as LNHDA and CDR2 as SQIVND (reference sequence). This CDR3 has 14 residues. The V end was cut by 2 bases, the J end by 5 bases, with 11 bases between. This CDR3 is CASSISGAGDTQYF. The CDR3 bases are TGTGCCAGTAGTATATCAGGGGCAGGAGATACGCAGTATTTT.

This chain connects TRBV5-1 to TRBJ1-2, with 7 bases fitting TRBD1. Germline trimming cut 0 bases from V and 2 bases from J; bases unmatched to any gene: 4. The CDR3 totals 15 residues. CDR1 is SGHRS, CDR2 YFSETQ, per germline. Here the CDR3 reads CASSLEGASNYGYTF. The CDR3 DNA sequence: TGCGCCAGCAGCTTGGAGGGGGCCTCGAACTATGGCTACACCTTC.

The CDR3 DNA follows: TGTGCCAGCACGAGGACAGGCGATCAGCCCCAGCATTTT. Encoded protein: CASTRTGDQPQHF. The V call is TRBV2, the J call TRBJ1-5; TRBD1 matches 7 bases. The V gene end was trimmed by 7 bases and the J gene end by 5 bases; junction bases not matched to a gene: 5. The CDR3 sequence is 13 residues long. CDR1 is SNHLY, CDR2 FYNNEI, per germline.

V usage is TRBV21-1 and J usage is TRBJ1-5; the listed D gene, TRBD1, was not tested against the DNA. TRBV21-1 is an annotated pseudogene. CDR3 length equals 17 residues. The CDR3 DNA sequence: TGTGCCAGCAGACGAGAGTTGGGCCACCTTATGGATCAGCCCCAGCATTTT. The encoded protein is CASRRELGHLMDQPQHF.

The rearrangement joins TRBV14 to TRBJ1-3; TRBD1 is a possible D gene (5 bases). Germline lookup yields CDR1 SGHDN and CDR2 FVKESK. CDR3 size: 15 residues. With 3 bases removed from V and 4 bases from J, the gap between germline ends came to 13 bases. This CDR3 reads CASSQAAGRGNTIYF. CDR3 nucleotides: TGTGCCAGCAGCCAGGCGGCAGGGCGAGGAAACACCATATATTTT.

This CDR3 is CASSSGRGKNTEAFF. CDR3 nucleotides: TGTGCCAGCAGTAGCGGACGAGGTAAGAACACTGAAGCTTTCTTT. This chain joins TRBV6-5 and TRBJ1-1; no reliable D call. Trimming cost V 5 bases and J 1 base, with 14 bases left between them. Germline values: CDR1 MNHEY, CDR2 SVGAGI. The CDR3 length is 15 residues.

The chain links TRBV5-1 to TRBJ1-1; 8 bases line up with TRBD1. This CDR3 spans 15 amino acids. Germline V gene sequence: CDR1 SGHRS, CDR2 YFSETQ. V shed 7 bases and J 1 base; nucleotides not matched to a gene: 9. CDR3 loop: CASAGAGGANTEAFF. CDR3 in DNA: TGCGCCAGCGCAGGGGCAGGGGGCGCGAACACTGAAGCTTTCTTT.

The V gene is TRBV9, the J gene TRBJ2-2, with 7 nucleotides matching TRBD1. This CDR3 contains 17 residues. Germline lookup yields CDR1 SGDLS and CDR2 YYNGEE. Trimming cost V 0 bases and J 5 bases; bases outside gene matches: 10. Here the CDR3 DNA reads TGTGCCAGCAGCGTAGGGACAGGTTCTCTTACTACCGGGGAGCTGTTTTTT. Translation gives CASSVGTGSLTTGELFF.

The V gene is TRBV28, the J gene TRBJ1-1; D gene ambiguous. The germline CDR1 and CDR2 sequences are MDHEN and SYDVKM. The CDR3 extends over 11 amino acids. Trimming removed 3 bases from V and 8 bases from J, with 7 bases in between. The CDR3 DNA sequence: TGTGCCAGCAGTTTCGGGTGGGAAGCTTTCTTT. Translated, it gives CASSFGWEAFF.

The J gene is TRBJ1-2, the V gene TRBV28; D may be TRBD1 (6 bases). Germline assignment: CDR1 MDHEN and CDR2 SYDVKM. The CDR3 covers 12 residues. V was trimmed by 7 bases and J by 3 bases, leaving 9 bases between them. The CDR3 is CASTPGDYGYTF. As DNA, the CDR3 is TGTGCCAGCACCCCAGGGGACTATGGCTACACCTTC.

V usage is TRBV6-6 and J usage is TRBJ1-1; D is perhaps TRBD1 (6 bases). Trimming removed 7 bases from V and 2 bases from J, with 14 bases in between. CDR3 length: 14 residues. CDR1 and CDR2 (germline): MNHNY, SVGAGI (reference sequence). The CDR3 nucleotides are TGTGCCAGCACCCAAAGGGGGTCCAACACTGAAGCTTTCTTT. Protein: CASTQRGSNTEAFF.

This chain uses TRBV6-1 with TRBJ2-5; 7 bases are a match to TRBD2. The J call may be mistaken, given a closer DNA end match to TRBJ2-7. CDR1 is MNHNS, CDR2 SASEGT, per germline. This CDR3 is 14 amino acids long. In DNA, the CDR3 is TGTGCCAGCAGTGAGGACCAACTAGCGTTCGAGCAGTACTTC. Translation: CASSEDQLAFEQYF.

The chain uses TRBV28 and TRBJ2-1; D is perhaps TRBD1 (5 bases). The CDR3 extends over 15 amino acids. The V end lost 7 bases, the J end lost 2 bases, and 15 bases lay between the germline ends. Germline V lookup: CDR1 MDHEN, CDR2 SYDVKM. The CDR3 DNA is TGTGCCAGCAACCCGACAGTTCGCGCCTACAATGAGCAGTTCTTC. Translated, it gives CASNPTVRAYNEQFF.

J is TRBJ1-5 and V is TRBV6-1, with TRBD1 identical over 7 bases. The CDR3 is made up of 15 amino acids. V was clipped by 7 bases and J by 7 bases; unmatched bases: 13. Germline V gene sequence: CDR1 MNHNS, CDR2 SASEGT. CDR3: CASILNLGGGQPQHF. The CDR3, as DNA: TGTGCCAGCATCCTTAACTTAGGGGGCGGACAGCCCCAGCATTTT.

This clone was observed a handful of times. This chain's CDR3 is CASSIRTSGEQFF. CDR3 bases: TGCGCCAGCAGCATACGGACTAGCGGGGAGCAGTTCTTC. V gene TRBV5-1 combines with J gene TRBJ2-1, with 11 positions matching TRBD2. Germline CDR1 and CDR2: SGHRS and YFSETQ. V dropped 4 bases and J dropped 10; count of bases not matched to a gene: 4. The CDR3 is 13 amino acids.

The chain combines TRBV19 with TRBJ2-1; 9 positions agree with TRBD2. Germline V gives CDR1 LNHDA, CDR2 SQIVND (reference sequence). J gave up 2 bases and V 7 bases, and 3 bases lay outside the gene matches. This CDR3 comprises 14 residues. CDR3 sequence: CASNSGGTYNEQFF. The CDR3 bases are TGTGCCAGTAATAGCGGGGGCACCTACAATGAGCAGTTCTTC.

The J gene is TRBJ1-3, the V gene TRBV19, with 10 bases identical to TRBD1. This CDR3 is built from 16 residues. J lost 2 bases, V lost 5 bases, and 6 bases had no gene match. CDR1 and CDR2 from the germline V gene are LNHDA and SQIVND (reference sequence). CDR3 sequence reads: CASSPAGTGAGNTIYF. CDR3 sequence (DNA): TGTGCCAGTAGTCCCGCCGGGACAGGGGCTGGAAACACCATATATTTT.

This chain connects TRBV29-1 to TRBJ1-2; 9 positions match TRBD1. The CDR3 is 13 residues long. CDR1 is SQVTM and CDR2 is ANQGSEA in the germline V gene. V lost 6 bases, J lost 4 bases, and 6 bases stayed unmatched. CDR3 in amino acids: CSVWDRVSYGYTF. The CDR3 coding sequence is TGCAGCGTCTGGGACAGGGTGAGCTATGGCTACACCTTC.

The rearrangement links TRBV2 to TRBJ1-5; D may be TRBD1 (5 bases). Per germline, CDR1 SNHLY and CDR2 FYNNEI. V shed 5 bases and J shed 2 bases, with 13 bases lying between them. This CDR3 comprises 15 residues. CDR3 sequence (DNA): TGTGCCAGCAGTCCTCAGGGATTCGGCAATCAGCCCCAGCATTTT. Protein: CASSPQGFGNQPQHF.

The CDR3 loop is CASSLVPGLADRYNEQFF. As DNA, the CDR3 is TGTGCCAGCAGCTTAGTGCCGGGACTAGCGGACCGCTACAATGAGCAGTTCTTC. The rearrangement joins TRBV7-3 to TRBJ2-1, with 11 bases identical to TRBD2. The germline V gene encodes CDR1 SGHTA and CDR2 FQGTGA. V shed 2 bases, J shed 3 bases, and the junction held 9 bases outside the gene matches. The CDR3 has 18 residues.

In DNA form, the CDR3 reads TGCGCCAGCAGCTTGGAGGGGCACTATGGCTACACCTTC. This encodes CASSLEGHYGYTF. The chain uses TRBV5-1 and TRBJ1-2, with D perhaps TRBD1 (5 bases). Trimming stripped 0 bases from V and 3 bases from J, with 6 bases between. Germline assignment: CDR1 SGHRS and CDR2 YFSETQ. This CDR3 is 13 amino acids long.

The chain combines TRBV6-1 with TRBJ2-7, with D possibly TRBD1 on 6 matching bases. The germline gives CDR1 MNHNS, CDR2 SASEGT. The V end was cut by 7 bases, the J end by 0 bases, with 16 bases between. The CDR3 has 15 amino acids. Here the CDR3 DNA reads TGTGCCAGCATTAACGACAGGACCCCCTCCTACGAGCAGTACTTC. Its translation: CASINDRTPSYEQYF.